The clone carrying this T cell receptor beta chain was seen a few times. Its antigen is not known. The data are from a study of vaccination effects on CD4 cells after COVID-19. TCRdb's table, derived via immunoSEQ multiplex PCR, lists solely in-frame clones and lacks some. Seen here are tens of thousands of clones, 79% observed once, and the top ten hold more than 5%. Antigen-specific CD4+ T cells were expanded (with viral peptide pools) by the ViraFEST assay ahead of sequencing. Subsequent to 10 days of culture, CD4+ T cells were isolated. Vaccine recipients had no previous SARS-CoV-2 infection; their nucleocapsid antibodies were negative. The CDR3 runs 13 residues. V was shortened by 4 bases and J by 6 bases, with 11 bases between the two germline ends. Germline values: CDR1 SGHDT, CDR2 YYEEEE.

The TCR originated in a human donor who received a COVID-19 vaccine. Sequencing used CD4+ T cells from PBMCs cultured with HCoV-OC43 spike peptides, obtained before COVID-19 vaccination. Documented subset: HCoV-OC43 spike overlapping peptide pool stimulation. The V gene is TRBV5-6, the J gene TRBJ1-5, with D uncertain. The CDR3 DNA follows: TGTGCCAGCAGCGATGAACCTGGTCAGCCCCAGCATTTT. This gives the protein CASSDEPGQPQHF. The whole variable domain, remainder taken from reference TRBV5-6 and TRBJ1-5, is DAGVTQSPTHLIKTRGQQVTLRCSPKSGHDTVSWYQQALGQGPQFIFQYYEEEERQRGNFPDRFSGHQFPNYSSELNVNALLLGDSALYLCASSDEPGQPQHFGDGTRLSIL.